The entry below gives a single T cell receptor (beta chain) sequence along with its context. Its target is not known. The record originates from a study of T cells after yellow fever vaccination. The CDR3 extends over 14 amino acids. Per the germline V gene, CDR1 is KGHSH and CDR2 is LQKENI. The trim removed 8 bases at V and 2 bases at J, leaving 6 bases unmatched. Each CDR3 protein gets one entry after TCRdb re-called the 5' RACE reads with MiXCR. The table lists 200,000 to 300,000 distinct CDR3 sequences, roughly 6.8% of them singletons. Study-wide points: A limited proportion of clonotypes was detected within both the CD4 and CD8 compartments. At 95% to 98% for CD4 and about 91% for CD8, most primary-vaccination clones showed up again after the booster. In FACS-sorted repertoires, abundant clonotypes from the bulk population could appear as contaminants.

The chain is built from TRBV18 and TRBJ2-3; 8 bases line up with TRBD1. The sequence was collected from a man between 25 and 39 years old who received the YFV17D yellow fever vaccine. Sequences were derived from CD4+ T cells sorted from PBMCs, sampled on the day of the yellow fever booster vaccination. The CDR3 is CASRTGPYTDTQYF. The CDR3 nucleotides are TGTGCCAGCCGGACAGGGCCCTACACAGATACGCAGTATTTT.